This T cell receptor (beta chain) appears in the sequencing data of a study of CD8 T cells in ankylosing spondylitis. Study-wide points: Disease-linked clones were CD8+ and relatively rare in peripheral blood. Matched synovial fluid from ankylosing spondylitis patients was reported to be enriched for disease-linked clones. Characteristic of ankylosing spondylitis blood, it appeared, was a TCR beta motif comprising fewer than 10 highly homologous variants. In reactive arthritis synovial fluid and blood, some motif variants had been reported before.

This clonotype has at least ten counts. Its antigen is not known. MiXCR was run by TCRdb on the 5' RACE reads, yielding one entry per CDR3 protein. The sample records hundreds of thousands of distinct CDR3 sequences, roughly 8.6% being singletons. The source of this sequence is a male donor with ankylosing spondylitis or in good health (not recorded which). The sample comprised blood, either unsorted or a sorted T cell fraction (not recorded which).

DNA of the CDR3: TGCGCCAGCAGCTTGGATGGATTGAACACTGAAGCTTTCTTT. This encodes CASSLDGLNTEAFF. The V call is TRBV5-1, the J call TRBJ1-1; D is unresolved. The V and J ends lost 0 bases and 0 bases respectively, with 6 bases between them. CDR1 is SGHRS and CDR2 is YFSETQ in the germline V gene. CDR3 length equals 14 residues.